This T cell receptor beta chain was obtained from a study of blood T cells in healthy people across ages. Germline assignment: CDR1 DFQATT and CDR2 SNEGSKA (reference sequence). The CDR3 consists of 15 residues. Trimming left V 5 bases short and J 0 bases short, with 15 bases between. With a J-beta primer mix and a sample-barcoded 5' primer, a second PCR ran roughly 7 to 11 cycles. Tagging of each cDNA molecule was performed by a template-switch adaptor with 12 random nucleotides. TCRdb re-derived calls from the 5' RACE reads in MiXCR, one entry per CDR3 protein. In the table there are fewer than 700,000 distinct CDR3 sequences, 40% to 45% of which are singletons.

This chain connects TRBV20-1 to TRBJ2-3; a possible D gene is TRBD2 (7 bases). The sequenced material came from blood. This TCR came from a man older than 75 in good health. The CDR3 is CSAGGGGGSTDTQYF. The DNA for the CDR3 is TGCAGTGCTGGAGGCGGGGGCGGGAGCACAGATACGCAGTATTTT.